The entry below describes one T cell receptor (beta chain). Mismatch with germline at one junction end may stem from a read error. This record comes from a study of CD8+CD57+ T cells in acquired aplastic anemia. Genomic DNA constituted the template upon which TCR beta VDJ and CDR3 profiling was performed. TCRdb processed the reads anew with MiXCR; each CDR3 protein has one entry. The table shows about 190,000 distinct CDR3 sequences, with around 59% occurring only once. CDR1 SGHVS and CDR2 FQNEAQ come from the germline V gene. The CDR3 runs 15 residues. This chain joins TRBV7-8 and TRBJ2-3; maybe TRBD1 (6 bases). This sequence originates from a human donor in good health, serving as a control. The sequenced material came from sorted CD4+, CD8+, or CD8+CD57+ T cells (not recorded which) from PBMCs. CDR3 bases: TGTGTCAGCAGCCCTAGGGGGAGTGCCACAGGTACGCAGTATTTT. It codes for CVSSPRGSATGTQYF.